The rows below give T cell receptor beta chains drawn from one sample of a study of post-analysis software for immune sequencing data. TCRdb itself ran the PCR reads through MiXCR, one entry per CDR3 protein. The sample gives hundreds of thousands of distinct CDR3 sequences, 25% to 30% of which show up once; around 0.56% is in the top ten. Sequences were obtained from blood. The receptors derive from a girl aged 5-17 years with multiple sclerosis. The CDR3 runs from the conserved cysteine through the conserved F or W. Fields, in order: clone size, D gene, V gene, J gene, CDR3 length, CDR3 DNA, CDR3 protein. The D gene is left open where the match is weak. Clone size is given for some rows only: seen once, a few or many times, or a class if the clone is expanded.

abundance: many; d_gene: NA; v_gene: TRBV27; j_gene: TRBJ2-7; len: 13; CDR3nt: TGTGCCAGCAGTCTCCGTGAGGGCTACGAGCAGTACTTC; CDR3aa: CASSLREGYEQYF
abundance: NA; d_gene: TRBD2; v_gene: TRBV18; j_gene: TRBJ2-7; len: 16; CDR3nt: TGTGCCAGCTCACCGCTCTTAGCGGGAGGGGCTTACGAGCAGTACTTC; CDR3aa: CASSPLLAGGAYEQYF
abundance: NA; d_gene: NA; v_gene: TRBV25-1; j_gene: TRBJ2-5; len: 11; CDR3nt: TGTGCCAGCAGTCCGGGACAAGGTCGGTACTTC; CDR3aa: CASSPGQGRYF
abundance: NA; d_gene: NA; v_gene: TRBV7-2; j_gene: TRBJ2-7; len: 17; CDR3nt: TGTGCCAGCAGCTCCGAGGGCAGGGTAAAAGAGACCTGCGAGCAGTACTTC; CDR3aa: CASSSEGRVKETCEQYF
abundance: NA; d_gene: NA; v_gene: TRBV4-1; j_gene: TRBJ2-1; len: 13; CDR3nt: TGCGCCAGCAGCGGGAGAGTGGTCGATGAGCAGTTCTTC; CDR3aa: CASSGRVVDEQFF
abundance: NA; d_gene: TRBD1; v_gene: TRBV5-1; j_gene: TRBJ2-1; len: 19; CDR3nt: TGCGCCAGCAGCTTGGTGGGACAGGGACGTGTTAGCTCCTACAATGAGCAGTTCTTC; CDR3aa: CASSLVGQGRVSSYNEQFF
abundance: few; d_gene: NA; v_gene: TRBV4-3; j_gene: TRBJ2-5; len: 11; CDR3nt: TGCGCCAGAGCGGACGGGGAGACCCAGTACTTC; CDR3aa: CARADGETQYF
abundance: few; d_gene: TRBD1; v_gene: TRBV29-1; j_gene: TRBJ2-3; len: 14; CDR3nt: TGCAGCGTTGCCGGGACAGGGTTCACAGATACGCAGTATTTT; CDR3aa: CSVAGTGFTDTQYF
abundance: NA; d_gene: NA; v_gene: TRBV29-1; j_gene: TRBJ1-2; len: 13; CDR3nt: TGCAGCGTTGAAACAGGAGATACCTATGGCTACACCTTC; CDR3aa: CSVETGDTYGYTF
abundance: NA; d_gene: NA; v_gene: TRBV20-1; j_gene: TRBJ2-5; len: 9; CDR3nt: TGCAACCCCGGGGAGACCCAGTACTTC; CDR3aa: CNPGETQYF
abundance: once; d_gene: TRBD1; v_gene: TRBV28; j_gene: TRBJ2-3; len: 15; CDR3nt: TGTGCCAGCAGTCCACCGGGACAGGGACGAAATACGCAGTATTTT; CDR3aa: CASSPPGQGRNTQYF
abundance: few; d_gene: NA; v_gene: TRBV4-2; j_gene: TRBJ1-4; len: 17; CDR3nt: TGTGCCAGCAGCCAAGAAGAAGGGAACGGGCCGAATTCAGAACTGTTTTTT; CDR3aa: CASSQEEGNGPNSELFF
abundance: few; d_gene: TRBD1; v_gene: TRBV29-1; j_gene: TRBJ2-1; len: 12; CDR3nt: TGCAGCGTTGCCGAGGGGGCGAAGACCCAGTTCTTC; CDR3aa: CSVAEGAKTQFF
abundance: NA; d_gene: NA; v_gene: TRBV2; j_gene: TRBJ2-3; len: 18; CDR3nt: TGTGCCAGCAGTGAAGAGGATAGCGCAGAAACTAGCACAGATACGCAGTATTTT; CDR3aa: CASSEEDSAETSTDTQYF
abundance: many; d_gene: TRBD2; v_gene: TRBV6-6; j_gene: TRBJ2-5; len: 14; CDR3nt: TGTGCCAGCAGTTACGGACTAGCAGTAGAGACCCAGTACTTC; CDR3aa: CASSYGLAVETQYF
abundance: NA; d_gene: NA; v_gene: TRBV7-9; j_gene: TRBJ1-3; len: 14; CDR3nt: TGTGCCAGCGCCTCGGTTTTGTCTGGAAACACCATATATTTT; CDR3aa: CASASVLSGNTIYF
abundance: NA; d_gene: NA; v_gene: TRBV7-2; j_gene: TRBJ2-6; len: 17; CDR3nt: TGTGCCAGCAGCTTAGCGGCAGCACTACTGGGGGCCAACGTCCTGACTTTC; CDR3aa: CASSLAAALLGANVLTF
abundance: NA; d_gene: NA; v_gene: TRBV6-5; j_gene: TRBJ1-2; len: 11; CDR3nt: TGTGCCTCGCGGCGAGGGCCTGGCTACACCTTC; CDR3aa: CASRRGPGYTF
abundance: NA; d_gene: NA; v_gene: TRBV27; j_gene: TRBJ1-2; len: 13; CDR3nt: TGTGCCAGCAGTTCCTGGTCGGACTTGAGCTACACCTTC; CDR3aa: CASSSWSDLSYTF
abundance: NA; d_gene: NA; v_gene: TRBV27; j_gene: TRBJ1-2; len: 12; CDR3nt: TGTGCCAGCAGCCCGGGGAGCGGTGGCTACACCTTC; CDR3aa: CASSPGSGGYTF
abundance: NA; d_gene: NA; v_gene: TRBV5-6; j_gene: TRBJ2-7; len: 14; CDR3nt: TGTGCCAGCAGCGAAGGGGGTTATCTGTACGAGCAGTACTTC; CDR3aa: CASSEGGYLYEQYF
abundance: NA; d_gene: NA; v_gene: TRBV11-2; j_gene: TRBJ1-2; len: 14; CDR3nt: TGTGCCAGCAGCTTAGGGGCAAGTAACTATGGCTACACCTTC; CDR3aa: CASSLGASNYGYTF
abundance: NA; d_gene: TRBD1; v_gene: TRBV14; j_gene: TRBJ1-2; len: 15; CDR3nt: TGTGCCAGCAGCCAAGCGGCAGGGGGTATCTATGGCTACACCTTC; CDR3aa: CASSQAAGGIYGYTF
abundance: NA; d_gene: TRBD2; v_gene: TRBV7-2; j_gene: TRBJ2-6; len: 15; CDR3nt: TGTGCCAGCAGCTTACCACCTTCGGGGGGGAACGTCCTGACTTTC; CDR3aa: CASSLPPSGGNVLTF
abundance: NA; d_gene: TRBD1; v_gene: TRBV6-5; j_gene: TRBJ2-7; len: 15; CDR3nt: TGTGCCAGCAGCCGTCCGGGACAGGGCACCTACGAGCAGTACTTC; CDR3aa: CASSRPGQGTYEQYF
abundance: few; d_gene: TRBD2; v_gene: TRBV24-1; j_gene: TRBJ2-1; len: 15; CDR3nt: TGTGCCACCCGGGGACTAGCGGGGGACTACAATGAGCAGTTCTTC; CDR3aa: CATRGLAGDYNEQFF
abundance: NA; d_gene: TRBD2; v_gene: TRBV20-1; j_gene: TRBJ2-5; len: 14; CDR3nt: TGCAGTGCCGAGACTAGCGGGAGGAGAGAGACCCAGTACTTC; CDR3aa: CSAETSGRRETQYF
abundance: NA; d_gene: NA; v_gene: TRBV6-4; j_gene: TRBJ1-2; len: 13; CDR3nt: TGTGCCAGCAGTGTTGGGACGCCGAATGGCTACACCTTC; CDR3aa: CASSVGTPNGYTF
abundance: few; d_gene: TRBD2; v_gene: TRBV7-2; j_gene: TRBJ2-7; len: 15; CDR3nt: TGTGCCAGCAGCAGCGCCGGGACTAGCGGCTACGAGCAGTACTTC; CDR3aa: CASSSAGTSGYEQYF
abundance: NA; d_gene: TRBD1; v_gene: TRBV7-2; j_gene: TRBJ1-1; len: 14; CDR3nt: TGTGCCAGCAGCCCAATCGGCACAGGGGGTGAAGCTTTCTTT; CDR3aa: CASSPIGTGGEAFF
abundance: many; d_gene: TRBD1; v_gene: TRBV6-2/TRBV6-3; j_gene: TRBJ2-7; len: 14; CDR3nt: TGTGCCAGCAGTTACGGGACAGGGTTGAGCGAGCAGTACTTC; CDR3aa: CASSYGTGLSEQYF
abundance: NA; d_gene: NA; v_gene: TRBV20-1; j_gene: TRBJ2-1; len: 14; CDR3nt: TGCAGTGCTAGAGATCCACCACCGTACAATGAGCAGTTCTTC; CDR3aa: CSARDPPPYNEQFF
abundance: NA; d_gene: NA; v_gene: TRBV4-3; j_gene: TRBJ2-7; len: 15; CDR3nt: TGCGCCAGCAGCAAACACCGGGCCCTCTCCTACGAGCAGTACTTC; CDR3aa: CASSKHRALSYEQYF
abundance: NA; d_gene: NA; v_gene: TRBV7-2; j_gene: TRBJ1-2; len: 14; CDR3nt: TGTGCCAGCAGCTCGGGTCATGAAAACTATGGCTACACCTTC; CDR3aa: CASSSGHENYGYTF
abundance: few; d_gene: TRBD1; v_gene: TRBV5-1; j_gene: TRBJ1-1; len: 16; CDR3nt: TGCGCCAGCAGGGAGGGGTACAGGGGAAGTGGCACTGAAGCTTTCTTT; CDR3aa: CASREGYRGSGTEAFF
abundance: NA; d_gene: TRBD1; v_gene: TRBV7-2; j_gene: TRBJ2-7; len: 14; CDR3nt: TGTGCCAGCAGCCCGGACAGGGGGAGCGACGAGCAGTACTTC; CDR3aa: CASSPDRGSDEQYF
abundance: NA; d_gene: NA; v_gene: TRBV28; j_gene: TRBJ2-7; len: 15; CDR3nt: TGTGCCAGCAGTTTTTACCGGACCGTTTCTAGGGAGCAGTACTTC; CDR3aa: CASSFYRTVSREQYF
abundance: many; d_gene: TRBD2; v_gene: TRBV10-3; j_gene: TRBJ2-7; len: 13; CDR3nt: TGTGCCATCAGTGAGGGACTAGCTCGCGAGCAGTACTTC; CDR3aa: CAISEGLAREQYF
abundance: few; d_gene: NA; v_gene: TRBV6-1; j_gene: TRBJ2-4; len: 13; CDR3nt: TGTGCCAGCTTCTTCCTAGCCAAAAACATTCAGTACTTC; CDR3aa: CASFFLAKNIQYF
abundance: many; d_gene: NA; v_gene: TRBV29-1; j_gene: TRBJ2-1; len: 13; CDR3nt: TGCAGCGTTGAAGATCTAGCGAACAATGAGCAGTTCTTC; CDR3aa: CSVEDLANNEQFF
abundance: NA; d_gene: NA; v_gene: TRBV7-2; j_gene: TRBJ2-2; len: 15; CDR3nt: TGTGCCAGCAGCTTGGCATCTCGGGGCACCGGGGAGCGGTTTTTT; CDR3aa: CASSLASRGTGERFF
abundance: NA; d_gene: TRBD2; v_gene: TRBV5-1; j_gene: TRBJ2-7; len: 14; CDR3nt: TGCGCCAGCAGCGTGGCGGGGGTTGCCTACGAGCAGTACTTC; CDR3aa: CASSVAGVAYEQYF
abundance: few; d_gene: NA; v_gene: TRBV20-1; j_gene: TRBJ2-1; len: 14; CDR3nt: TGCAGTGCTATTACCGGGGGCCTTCACAATGAGCAGTTCTTC; CDR3aa: CSAITGGLHNEQFF
abundance: NA; d_gene: NA; v_gene: TRBV7-2; j_gene: TRBJ2-7; len: 12; CDR3nt: TGTGCCAGCAGCCGCCAAAACTACGAGCAGTACTTC; CDR3aa: CASSRQNYEQYF
abundance: few; d_gene: TRBD1; v_gene: TRBV24-1; j_gene: TRBJ2-1; len: 16; CDR3nt: TGTGCCACCAGTGATTCGGACAGGGGGCTCTACAATGAGCAGTTCTTC; CDR3aa: CATSDSDRGLYNEQFF
abundance: NA; d_gene: NA; v_gene: TRBV7-2; j_gene: TRBJ2-5; len: 16; CDR3nt: TGTGCCAGCAGCTTTTCCCTTGACTTACCACCGGAGACCCAGTACTTC; CDR3aa: CASSFSLDLPPETQYF
abundance: NA; d_gene: NA; v_gene: TRBV20-1; j_gene: TRBJ2-3; len: 12; CDR3nt: TGCAGTGCTAGAGTCGGGGTAGATACGCAGTATTTT; CDR3aa: CSARVGVDTQYF
abundance: few; d_gene: NA; v_gene: TRBV24-1; j_gene: TRBJ1-5; len: 14; CDR3nt: TGTGCCACCAGTGACCCTGACAGCTCTCAGCCCCAGCATTTT; CDR3aa: CATSDPDSSQPQHF
abundance: NA; d_gene: TRBD1; v_gene: TRBV14; j_gene: TRBJ1-3; len: 16; CDR3nt: TGTGCCAGCAGCCAAGACAGGGGGTTCTTTGGAAACACCATATATTTT; CDR3aa: CASSQDRGFFGNTIYF
abundance: NA; d_gene: NA; v_gene: TRBV3-1; j_gene: TRBJ1-6; len: 15; CDR3nt: TGTGCCAGCGCCCTCGGGGGAATCTATAATTCACCCCTCCACTTT; CDR3aa: CASALGGIYNSPLHF
abundance: few; d_gene: TRBD2; v_gene: TRBV29-1; j_gene: TRBJ2-1; len: 13; CDR3nt: TGCAGCGGCCAGGCTAGCGGGAATAATGAGCAGTTCTTC; CDR3aa: CSGQASGNNEQFF
abundance: few; d_gene: TRBD1; v_gene: TRBV7-9; j_gene: TRBJ2-5; len: 15; CDR3nt: TGTGCCAGCAGCTTCGGACAGGGTACACAAGAGACCCAGTACTTC; CDR3aa: CASSFGQGTQETQYF
abundance: once; d_gene: NA; v_gene: TRBV7-9; j_gene: TRBJ1-3; len: 14; CDR3nt: TGTGCCAGCAGCCCCCTGACGGGAGGAAACACCATATATTTT; CDR3aa: CASSPLTGGNTIYF
abundance: NA; d_gene: TRBD1; v_gene: TRBV20-1; j_gene: TRBJ1-1; len: 15; CDR3nt: TGCAGTGCCAGAGACGGGGACAGGCCTCCACCTAGGGCTTTCTTT; CDR3aa: CSARDGDRPPPRAFF